These T cell receptor beta chains were read from a single sample in a study of blood T cell repertoires in COVID-19. The protocol was immunoSEQ multiplex PCR, while the TCRdb copy is restricted to in-frame clones and leaves out a portion. Of about 220,000 clones in the sample, approximately 85% were seen once. The material sequenced was peripheral blood. These receptors originate from a woman in her seventies with COVID-19, enrolled during active disease. The CDR3 runs from the conserved cysteine through the conserved F or W. Each record gives: CDR3 length, V gene, D gene, J gene, clone size, CDR3 protein, CDR3 DNA. A D gene is named only where the DNA matches it firmly. Clone size, where shown, is once, few, many, or a class for clones that have expanded.

cdr3_length: 14
v_call: TRBV5-1
d_call: .
j_call: TRBJ1-1
clone_size: .
cdr3_aa: CASSSGQLNTEAFF
cdr3_nt: TGCGCCAGCAGCTCCGGACAGCTTAACACTGAAGCTTTCTTT

cdr3_length: 16
v_call: TRBV6-2/TRBV6-3
d_call: TRBD2
j_call: TRBJ2-1
clone_size: .
cdr3_aa: CASSYERGGVYNEQFF
cdr3_nt: TGTGCCAGCAGTTACGAGCGGGGGGGCGTCTACAATGAGCAGTTCTTC

cdr3_length: 14
v_call: TRBV6-2/TRBV6-3
d_call: TRBD1
j_call: TRBJ2-2
clone_size: .
cdr3_aa: CASSTTGVTGELFF
cdr3_nt: TGTGCCAGCAGTACCACAGGGGTCACCGGGGAGCTGTTTTTT

cdr3_length: 16
v_call: TRBV27
d_call: .
j_call: TRBJ2-7
clone_size: .
cdr3_aa: CASSPLSGTRLREQYF
cdr3_nt: TGTGCCAGCAGTCCCTTATCCGGGACACGGCTCCGGGAGCAGTACTTC

cdr3_length: 15
v_call: TRBV5-1
d_call: .
j_call: TRBJ1-5
clone_size: .
cdr3_aa: CASTLQGLPNQPQHF
cdr3_nt: TGCGCCAGCACCCTACAGGGTCTCCCCAATCAGCCCCAGCATTTT

cdr3_length: 13
v_call: TRBV4-1
d_call: TRBD1
j_call: TRBJ2-7
clone_size: .
cdr3_aa: CASSPTGAYEQYF
cdr3_nt: TGCGCCAGCAGCCCGACAGGGGCCTACGAGCAGTACTTC

cdr3_length: 14
v_call: TRBV5-5
d_call: TRBD2
j_call: TRBJ2-7
clone_size: few
cdr3_aa: CASSLGVGGTEQYF
cdr3_nt: TGTGCCAGCAGCTTGGGGGTGGGGGGGACCGAGCAGTACTTC

cdr3_length: 14
v_call: TRBV27
d_call: TRBD1
j_call: TRBJ1-1
clone_size: .
cdr3_aa: CASRMGQSNTEAFF
cdr3_nt: TGTGCCAGCAGGATGGGACAGTCGAACACTGAAGCTTTCTTT

cdr3_length: 16
v_call: TRBV3-1/TRBV3-2
d_call: .
j_call: TRBJ2-1
clone_size: .
cdr3_aa: CASSQERQGLGNEQFF
cdr3_nt: TGTGCCAGCAGCCAGGAGCGACAGGGACTGGGCAATGAGCAGTTCTTC

cdr3_length: 13
v_call: TRBV7-3
d_call: .
j_call: TRBJ1-2
clone_size: .
cdr3_aa: CASSLNRDYGYTF
cdr3_nt: TGTGCCAGCAGCTTAAACAGAGACTATGGCTACACCTTC

cdr3_length: 13
v_call: TRBV7-9
d_call: .
j_call: TRBJ1-6
clone_size: .
cdr3_aa: CASRQTDNSPLHF
cdr3_nt: TGTGCCAGCAGACAGACAGATAATTCACCCCTCCACTTT

cdr3_length: 14
v_call: TRBV5-1
d_call: .
j_call: TRBJ2-4
clone_size: .
cdr3_aa: CASSPTIAKNIQYF
cdr3_nt: TGCGCCAGCAGCCCCACAATAGCCAAAAACATTCAGTACTTC

cdr3_length: 14
v_call: TRBV7-2
d_call: .
j_call: TRBJ1-2
clone_size: .
cdr3_aa: CASSESGTTGGYTF
cdr3_nt: TGTGCCAGCAGCGAATCCGGGACAACGGGGGGCTACACCTTC

cdr3_length: 17
v_call: TRBV4-3
d_call: .
j_call: TRBJ2-1
clone_size: .
cdr3_aa: CASSQDRASSTYNEQFF
cdr3_nt: TGCGCCAGCAGCCAAGATAGGGCTAGCTCCACCTACAATGAGCAGTTCTTC

cdr3_length: 14
v_call: TRBV6-5
d_call: .
j_call: TRBJ2-3
clone_size: .
cdr3_aa: CASSYSGLTDTQYF
cdr3_nt: TGTGCCAGCAGTTACTCCGGACTCACAGATACGCAGTATTTT

cdr3_length: 15
v_call: TRBV6-5
d_call: TRBD1
j_call: TRBJ2-7
clone_size: .
cdr3_aa: CASRGPTGGAGEQYF
cdr3_nt: TGTGCCAGCAGGGGGCCGACAGGGGGCGCCGGGGAGCAGTACTTC

cdr3_length: 16
v_call: TRBV3-1/TRBV3-2
d_call: TRBD1
j_call: TRBJ1-2
clone_size: .
cdr3_aa: CASSQAWDRENYGYTF
cdr3_nt: TGTGCCAGCAGCCAAGCCTGGGACAGAGAAAACTATGGCTACACCTTC

cdr3_length: 16
v_call: TRBV12-5
d_call: TRBD2
j_call: TRBJ2-1
clone_size: .
cdr3_aa: CASGLGASGSRNEQFF
cdr3_nt: TGTGCTAGTGGTTTGGGGGCTAGCGGGAGTAGGAATGAGCAGTTCTTC

cdr3_length: 15
v_call: TRBV2
d_call: .
j_call: TRBJ1-5
clone_size: .
cdr3_aa: CASTEEFSSNQPQHF
cdr3_nt: TGTGCCAGCACTGAGGAGTTTTCTAGCAATCAGCCCCAGCATTTT

cdr3_length: 14
v_call: TRBV5-4
d_call: .
j_call: TRBJ1-5
clone_size: .
cdr3_aa: CASSLDRDDQPQHF
cdr3_nt: TGTGCCAGCAGCTTGGACAGGGACGATCAGCCCCAGCATTTT

cdr3_length: 13
v_call: TRBV19
d_call: .
j_call: TRBJ2-1
clone_size: .
cdr3_aa: CASSVQGRNEQFF
cdr3_nt: TGTGCCAGTAGTGTACAGGGAAGAAATGAGCAGTTCTTC

cdr3_length: 16
v_call: TRBV6-2/TRBV6-3
d_call: TRBD1
j_call: TRBJ1-4
clone_size: .
cdr3_aa: CASSYTTGGDTQKLFF
cdr3_nt: TGTGCCAGCAGTTACACTACAGGGGGCGATACTCAAAAACTGTTTTTT

cdr3_length: 14
v_call: TRBV2
d_call: .
j_call: TRBJ2-5
clone_size: .
cdr3_aa: CASRPDRRRETQYF
cdr3_nt: TGTGCCAGCAGACCCGACAGGAGGAGGGAGACCCAGTACTTC

cdr3_length: 15
v_call: TRBV15
d_call: TRBD1
j_call: TRBJ1-4
clone_size: .
cdr3_aa: CATSRTGGKIEKLFF
cdr3_nt: TGTGCCACCAGCAGGACAGGGGGCAAGATTGAAAAACTGTTTTTT

cdr3_length: 16
v_call: TRBV14
d_call: TRBD1
j_call: TRBJ1-2
clone_size: .
cdr3_aa: CASSDETGTANYGYTF
cdr3_nt: TGTGCCAGCAGCGATGAAACCGGGACAGCTAACTATGGCTACACCTTC

cdr3_length: 17
v_call: TRBV11-3
d_call: TRBD2
j_call: TRBJ2-1
clone_size: once
cdr3_aa: CASRDSGRSGGYNEQFF
cdr3_nt: TGTGCCAGCAGGGATAGCGGGCGGAGCGGGGGCTACAATGAGCAGTTCTTC

cdr3_length: 12
v_call: TRBV6-5
d_call: .
j_call: TRBJ1-2
clone_size: .
cdr3_aa: CASTGGAFGYTF
cdr3_nt: TGTGCCAGCACGGGGGGCGCATTTGGCTACACCTTC

cdr3_length: 22
v_call: TRBV4-2
d_call: .
j_call: TRBJ1-1
clone_size: once
cdr3_aa: CASSLIGLGRDFIKSRDTEAFF
cdr3_nt: TGTGCCAGCAGCCTGATAGGGTTGGGCAGGGACTTTATTAAATCTAGGGACACTGAAGCTTTCTTT

cdr3_length: 13
v_call: TRBV28
d_call: TRBD1
j_call: TRBJ2-7
clone_size: .
cdr3_aa: CASSSTGLNEQYF
cdr3_nt: TGTGCCAGCAGCTCGACAGGGTTGAACGAGCAGTACTTC

cdr3_length: 13
v_call: TRBV11-2
d_call: .
j_call: TRBJ2-7
clone_size: once
cdr3_aa: CASSRLGLGEQYF
cdr3_nt: TGTGCCAGCAGCCGACTCGGTTTGGGTGAGCAGTACTTC

cdr3_length: 12
v_call: TRBV29-1
d_call: .
j_call: TRBJ1-1
clone_size: .
cdr3_aa: CSVEDGGTEAFF
cdr3_nt: TGCAGCGTTGAAGACGGTGGCACTGAAGCTTTCTTT

cdr3_length: 13
v_call: TRBV5-4
d_call: .
j_call: TRBJ2-3
clone_size: .
cdr3_aa: CASRLTATDTQYF
cdr3_nt: TGTGCCAGCAGGTTGACAGCCACAGATACGCAGTATTTT

cdr3_length: 13
v_call: TRBV5-1
d_call: .
j_call: TRBJ2-7
clone_size: few
cdr3_aa: CASSLRGGYEQYF
cdr3_nt: TGCGCCAGCAGCCTCCGAGGGGGCTACGAGCAGTACTTC

cdr3_length: 15
v_call: TRBV7-8
d_call: TRBD1
j_call: TRBJ1-6
clone_size: .
cdr3_aa: CASSLIGTENSPLHF
cdr3_nt: TGTGCCAGCAGCTTAATCGGGACAGAGAATTCACCCCTCCACTTT

cdr3_length: 11
v_call: TRBV5-1
d_call: .
j_call: TRBJ2-7
clone_size: .
cdr3_aa: CASSLQSEQYF
cdr3_nt: TGCGCCAGCAGCTTACAGTCCGAGCAGTACTTC

cdr3_length: 16
v_call: TRBV7-8
d_call: .
j_call: TRBJ2-4
clone_size: .
cdr3_aa: CASSPLGGATKNIQYF
cdr3_nt: TGTGCCAGCAGCCCTCTTGGGGGCGCAACCAAAAACATTCAGTACTTC

cdr3_length: 14
v_call: TRBV27
d_call: .
j_call: TRBJ2-3
clone_size: .
cdr3_aa: CASSFWGESDTQYF
cdr3_nt: TGTGCCAGCAGTTTTTGGGGGGAATCAGATACGCAGTATTTT

cdr3_length: 15
v_call: TRBV5-1
d_call: .
j_call: TRBJ1-3
clone_size: .
cdr3_aa: CASSLELSSGNTIYF
cdr3_nt: TGCGCCAGCAGCTTGGAACTGAGCTCTGGAAACACCATATATTTT

cdr3_length: 15
v_call: TRBV7-8
d_call: TRBD1
j_call: TRBJ1-1
clone_size: once
cdr3_aa: CASSLAGQGNTEAFF
cdr3_nt: TGTGCCAGCAGCTTAGCGGGACAGGGGAACACTGAAGCTTTCTTT

cdr3_length: 14
v_call: TRBV29-1
d_call: .
j_call: TRBJ1-1
clone_size: .
cdr3_aa: CSVEGGWANTEAFF
cdr3_nt: TGCAGCGTTGAAGGCGGGTGGGCGAACACTGAAGCTTTCTTT

cdr3_length: 10
v_call: TRBV10-3
d_call: .
j_call: TRBJ1-2
clone_size: .
cdr3_aa: CAISDSAVTF
cdr3_nt: TGTGCCATCAGCGACAGCGCGGTCACCTTC

cdr3_length: 17
v_call: TRBV19
d_call: .
j_call: TRBJ1-3
clone_size: few
cdr3_aa: CASSIDPRTSSGATIYF
cdr3_nt: TGTGCCAGTAGTATAGATCCCCGGACGAGCTCTGGGGCCACCATATATTTT

cdr3_length: 13
v_call: TRBV5-1
d_call: TRBD1
j_call: TRBJ1-1
clone_size: .
cdr3_aa: CASSLRGRTEAFF
cdr3_nt: TGCGCCAGCAGCCTCAGGGGGCGCACTGAAGCTTTCTTT